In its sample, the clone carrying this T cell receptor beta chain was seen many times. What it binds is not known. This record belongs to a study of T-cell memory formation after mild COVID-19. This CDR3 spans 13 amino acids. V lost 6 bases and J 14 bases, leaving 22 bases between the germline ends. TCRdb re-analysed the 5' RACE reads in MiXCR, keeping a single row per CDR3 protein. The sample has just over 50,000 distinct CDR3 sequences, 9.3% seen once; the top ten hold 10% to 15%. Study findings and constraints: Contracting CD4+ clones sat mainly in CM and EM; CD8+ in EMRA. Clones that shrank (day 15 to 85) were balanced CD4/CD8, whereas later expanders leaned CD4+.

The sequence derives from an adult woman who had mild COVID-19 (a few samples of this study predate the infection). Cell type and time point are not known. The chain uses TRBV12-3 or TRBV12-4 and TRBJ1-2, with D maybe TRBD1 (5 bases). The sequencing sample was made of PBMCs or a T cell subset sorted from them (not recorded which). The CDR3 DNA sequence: TGTGCCAGCAGACCTGCACCCACACAGGAATTGACCTTC. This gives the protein CASRPAPTQELTF.